Each of the 18 T cell receptor beta chains below was sequenced from the same sample in a study of T cells in Graves' hyperthyroidism and ophthalmopathy. RNA transcripts served as the template for amplifying TCR beta CDR3 regions. First-round RT-PCR of the TCR CDR3 relied on the HTBI primer set. MiXCR, run by TCRdb on the multiplex PCR reads, gives a single entry per CDR3 protein. The sample holds 450,000 to 700,000 distinct CDR3 sequences, 46% seen once. The sequencing sample was made of peripheral blood or thyroid tissue (not recorded which). These TCRs come from a woman between 18 and 30 years old with Graves' hyperthyroidism.

V and J are TRBV9 and TRBJ1-2; possibly TRBD1 for D (6 bases). Germline V gene lookup returns CDR1 SGDLS and CDR2 YYNGEE. The CDR3 is 17 amino acids. The germline V and J ends were trimmed by 5 bases and 4 bases, with 24 bases remaining between them. CDR3 sequence reads: CASSSRGHGQRGYGYTF. The CDR3 coding sequence is TGTGCCAGCAGTTCAAGGGGACACGGACAGCGTGGCTATGGCTACACCTTC.

The rearrangement uses TRBV29-1 and TRBJ1-5; possibly TRBD1 for D (6 bases). CDR1 SQVTM and CDR2 ANQGSEA come from the germline V gene. The CDR3 runs to 12 residues. CDR3 DNA: TGCACTCCTATACAGGGAGGGTCGCCCCAGCATTTT. This gives the protein CTPIQGGSPQHF. Variable domain in full (rest from reference TRBV29-1 and TRBJ1-5): SAVISQKPSRDICQRGTSLTIQCQVDSQVTMMFWYRQQPGQSLTLIATANQGSEATYESGFVIDKFPISRPNLTFSTLTVSNMSPEDSSIYLCTPIQGGSPQHFGDGTRLSIL.

The rearrangement uses TRBV10-3 and TRBJ1-1, with 10 bases matching TRBD1. Looked up from germline, CDR1 is ENHRY and CDR2 is SYGVKD. The CDR3 runs 15 residues. J gave up 4 bases and V 7 bases, and 9 bases lay outside the gene matches. Here the CDR3 reads CAIKDGTGAGTEAFF. CDR3 sequence (DNA): TGTGCCATCAAGGACGGGACAGGGGCGGGCACTGAAGCTTTCTTT.

In this sample, this clonotype turned up many times. The chain uses TRBV19 and TRBJ1-1, with D tentatively TRBD1 (6 bases). Germline V gene lookup returns CDR1 LNHDA and CDR2 SQIVND (reference sequence). Trimming stripped 4 bases from V and 5 bases from J, with 14 bases between. The CDR3 contains 14 residues. The CDR3 loop is CASSKYREDTEAFF. CDR3 DNA sequence: TGTGCCAGTAGTAAATACAGGGAAGATACTGAAGCTTTCTTT.

This clonotype appeared many times. V and J are TRBV20-1 and TRBJ1-1; D ambiguous. Germline loops: CDR1 DFQATT, CDR2 SNEGSKA (reference sequence). V dropped 4 bases and J dropped 4 bases, with 10 bases sitting between them. The CDR3 totals 12 residues. CDR3 DNA sequence: TGCAGTGCTAAGGCTTCGGGCACTGAAGCTTTCTTT. As protein: CSAKASGTEAFF.

Remarks on this clonotype: A much larger clone sits a single nucleotide away, making a read error possible. The chain carries TRBV20-1 and TRBJ2-7; either TRBD1 or TRBD2 may supply D (5 bases each). This CDR3 is 15 amino acids long. Trimming took off 0 bases at V and 3 bases at J, with 15 bases between the two ends. Germline V gives CDR1 DFQATT, CDR2 SNEGSKA (reference sequence). For the CDR3, the DNA is TGCAGTGCTAGAGATCCCGGGGCAGGTGACTACGAGCAGTACTTC. Amino acid sequence: CSARDPGAGDYEQYF.

This clonotype appeared many times. V is TRBV24-1 and J is TRBJ2-2; TRBD1 might be the D (7 bases). Between the trimmed V and J ends, which lost 0 bases and 4 bases, there was a span of 14 bases. The CDR3 has 17 amino acids. Germline V lookup: CDR1 KGHDR, CDR2 SFDVKD. The CDR3 coding sequence is TGTGCCACCAGTGATTTGCAGGGGGGCGCGAGCACCGGGGAGCTGTTTTTT. Protein product: CATSDLQGGASTGELFF.

Points on this clonotype: A read error is possible here, since a much larger clone lies one base away. The J gene is TRBJ1-2, the V gene TRBV12-5; no reliable D call. Germline V gene lookup returns CDR1 LGHNT and CDR2 FRNRAP. This CDR3 comprises 13 residues. The CDR3 is CASGPWTNYGFTF. Written as DNA, the CDR3 is TGTGCTAGTGGTCCGTGGACTAACTATGGCTTCACCTTC.

A note on this clonotype: It may be a read error: a sequence one base away is much more abundant. The V gene is TRBV7-9, the J gene TRBJ1-4; 9 bases are a match to TRBD1. Germline V CDR1 and CDR2: SEHNR, FQNEAQ (reference sequence). The CDR3 extends over 14 amino acids. In DNA, the CDR3 is TGCGCCAGCAGCTCGGGGACAGGGAGTGAAAAACTGTTTTTT. Protein: CASSSGTGSEKLFF.

V gene TRBV20-1 combines with J gene TRBJ2-7; D is undetermined. The V gene lost 6 bases and the J gene lost 1 base, with 16 bases spanning the gap. The CDR3 is 14 residues long. CDR1 DFQATT and CDR2 SNEGSKA come from the germline V gene (reference sequence). The CDR3 DNA sequence: TGCAGTGCAGAACCGAGGCAGTCATCCTACGAGCAGTACTTC. Its protein is CSAEPRQSSYEQYF.

This clonotype was observed many times. The V gene is TRBV6-1, the J gene TRBJ2-7, with no clear D. The V gene's germline CDR1 is MNHNS and CDR2 SASEGT. The CDR3 length is 16 residues. Trimming removed 0 bases from V and 3 bases from J, with 15 bases in between. The CDR3 DNA follows: TGTGCCAGCAGTGAAGCCGTGGCGGTTAGTTACTACGAGCAGTACTTC. This encodes CASSEAVAVSYYEQYF.

This clonotype has a count of ten or more. This chain joins TRBV24-1 and TRBJ1-4; D may be TRBD1 (5 bases). V shed 4 bases and J shed 7 bases, with 15 bases lying between them. Per germline, CDR1 KGHDR and CDR2 SFDVKD. This CDR3 comprises 15 residues. CDR3: CATSDPGPLGEKLFF. The CDR3 nucleotides are TGTGCCACCAGTGACCCGGGACCACTGGGTGAAAAACTGTTTTTT.

The table lists this clonotype with a count of one. This chain connects TRBV12-3 or TRBV12-4 to TRBJ1-5, with D perhaps matching TRBD1 (5 bases). V was pared by 6 bases and J by 7 bases, with 16 bases between. CDR3 length: 14 amino acids. This CDR3 reads CASSHPVEGQPQHF. DNA for the CDR3: TGTGCCAGCAGCCACCCGGTGGAGGGGCAGCCCCAGCATTTT.

The genes are TRBV20-1 and TRBJ1-5; no reliable D call. Germline assignment: CDR1 DFQATT and CDR2 SNEGSKA (reference sequence). This CDR3 region has 15 residues. The V gene lost 0 bases and the J gene lost 14 bases, with 23 bases spanning the gap. Written as DNA, the CDR3 is TGCAGTGCTAGAGAAGGAGCGGGAGGGATCTACAATGAGCATTTT. It codes for CSAREGAGGIYNEHF.

This sequence joins TRBV12-3 or TRBV12-4 and TRBJ1-5; 7 bases are a match to TRBD1. The V segment lost 6 bases and the J segment 2 bases; nucleotides outside the gene matches: 7. This CDR3 has 15 residues. CDR3 in DNA: TGTGCCAGCAGGCGGGACAGAGCGGGCAATCAGCCCCAGCATTTT. Its translation: CASRRDRAGNQPQHF.

The V and J genes are TRBV20-1 and TRBJ2-7, with 11 nucleotides matching TRBD1. CDR1 and CDR2 from the germline V gene are DFQATT and SNEGSKA (reference sequence). V shed 0 bases and J 7 bases; nucleotides not matched to a gene: 11. The CDR3 is 16 amino acids. The CDR3 sequence: CSARDPRDRGSNEQYF. CDR3 DNA sequence: TGCAGTGCTAGAGATCCCCGGGACAGGGGGTCAAATGAGCAGTACTTC.

This chain uses TRBV20-1 with TRBJ2-7; TRBD2 aligns across 12 bases. This CDR3 spans 14 amino acids. V lost 6 bases and J lost 6; bases outside the gene matches: 9. Per the germline V gene, CDR1 is DFQATT and CDR2 is SNEGSKA (reference sequence). The CDR3 region has the DNA TGCAGTGCGAGGACTAGCGGGACGATCTCCGAGCAGTACTTC. Amino acid sequence: CSARTSGTISEQYF.

This clonotype appeared a single time. V and J are TRBV5-5 and TRBJ1-3, with D unclear. Between the trimmed V and J ends, which lost 3 bases and 3 bases, there was a span of 10 bases. CDR1 is SGHKS, CDR2 YYEKEE, per germline (reference sequence). The CDR3 spans 14 residues. CDR3 residues: CASSSLGFGNTIYF. Written as DNA, the CDR3 is TGTGCCAGCAGCTCCCTAGGTTTTGGAAACACCATATATTTT.